The clone carrying this T cell receptor (beta chain) was counted a few times. Its antigen is undetermined. Thawed PBMCs were FACS-sorted into unstimulated CD4+CD25+CD127- regulatory T cells, CD4+CD25- non-regulatory cells, CD4 and CD8 cells. The sample originates from a study of Tregs in tolerant kidney transplant recipients. Whole-study results and caveats: The small number of patients limits these findings pending further validation. No direct test of biological reproducibility was done here. Activated donor B cell expansion appeared to reveal the most relevant donor-specific TCRbeta repertoire.

Trimming pared 0 bases from V and 5 bases from J, leaving 6 bases between. Germline lookup yields CDR1 SGHRS and CDR2 YFSETQ. The CDR3 is made up of 13 amino acids. Produced via immunoSEQ multiplex PCR; TCRdb's table is partial and in-frame only. The data show 240,000 or so clones, about 86% seen once. This TCR came from a human donor in good health. The sequenced material came from CD4+ T cells from blood. V is TRBV5-1 and J is TRBJ1-5; D is perhaps TRBD1 (6 bases). The CDR3 here is CASSLGQDQPQHF. The CDR3 bases are TGCGCCAGCAGCTTGGGACAGGATCAGCCCCAGCATTTT.